Each of the 28 T cell receptor beta chains below was sequenced from the same sample in a study of cytomegalovirus exposure and HLA in healthy donors. Both 60 Vbeta primers and 13 Jbeta primers went into the PCR. TCRdb's table, derived via immunoSEQ multiplex PCR, lists solely in-frame clones and lacks some. Found here are about 91,000 clones, 55% to 80% of them singletons; the top ten hold less than 1.5%. Sequencing was done on a sample of PBMCs. These receptors all stem from a female donor in good health and CMV-seronegative.

The chain couples TRBV7-9 to TRBJ2-5, with 7 bases lining up with TRBD1. CDR3 length: 14 amino acids. Trimming took 4 bases from V and 5 from J; bases not matched to a gene: 7. Per germline, CDR1 SEHNR and CDR2 FQNEAQ (reference sequence). As DNA, the CDR3 is TGTGCCAGCAGCTCCCGACAGGGTAGGGAGACCCAGTACTTC. Amino acid sequence: CASSSRQGRETQYF.

This chain connects TRBV4-1 to TRBJ1-1, with a weak D call TRBD1 (5 bases). V lost 5 bases and J lost 4, with 11 bases in between. The germline V gene has CDR1 MGHRA and CDR2 YSYEKL. The CDR3 is made up of 13 amino acids. The CDR3 is CASSGPGPTEAFF. Here the CDR3 DNA reads TGCGCCAGCAGCGGTCCAGGGCCCACTGAAGCTTTCTTT.

V is TRBV4-3 and J is TRBJ2-2, with 7 nucleotides matching TRBD1. The CDR3 is 16 amino acids. V lost 2 bases and J lost 1; bases outside the gene matches: 4. Germline V gene lookup returns CDR1 LGHNA and CDR2 YSLEER. The CDR3 DNA is TGCGCCAGCAGCCAATCTGGGACAGTGAACACCGGGGAGCTGTTTTTT. Amino acid sequence: CASSQSGTVNTGELFF.

This clone is a singleton in its sample. The V gene is TRBV5-1, the J gene TRBJ1-1; 9 bases are a match to TRBD1. Unmatched junction bases numbered 24, after V lost 4 bases and J lost 5 bases. CDR1 is SGHRS and CDR2 is YFSETQ in the germline V gene. This CDR3 contains 20 residues. For the CDR3, the DNA is TGCGCCAGCAGCATACAACCCCCGGGACAGGGTTGGCAGAGTAGGACTGAAGCTTTCTTT. Translation gives CASSIQPPGQGWQSRTEAFF.

The chain carries TRBV7-6 and TRBJ2-3, with D possibly being TRBD1 (5 bases). The V gene's germline CDR1 is SGHVS and CDR2 FNYEAQ. Trimming cost V 6 bases and J 5 bases, with 9 bases left between them. The CDR3 is 12 residues long. CDR3 sequence reads: CASSKGVDTQYF. For the CDR3, the DNA is TGTGCCAGCAGTAAAGGGGTAGATACGCAGTATTTT.

The CDR3 loop is CAISESTNSDTQYF. The CDR3 DNA follows: TGTGCCATCAGTGAGTCGACTAATTCAGATACGCAGTATTTT. This rearrangement joins TRBV10-3 to TRBJ2-3, with D maybe TRBD2 (5 bases). In germline, CDR1 is ENHRY, CDR2 SYGVKD. The CDR3 covers 14 residues. V was shortened by 0 bases and J by 4 bases, with 8 bases between the two germline ends.

The sample holds one count of this clone. This chain uses TRBV2 with TRBJ2-2; 7 nucleotides align to TRBD2. The CDR3 length is 14 residues. Germline trimming cut 8 bases from V and 4 bases from J; bases unmatched to any gene: 7. The germline gives CDR1 SNHLY, CDR2 FYNNEI. The CDR3 here is CASSDTGGTGELFF. CDR3 nucleotides: TGTGCCAGCTCCGATACGGGAGGCACCGGGGAGCTGTTTTTT.

V usage is TRBV7-2 and J usage is TRBJ1-2; D not resolved. The germline CDR1 and CDR2 sequences are SGHTA and FQGNSA. Trimming cost V 2 bases and J 5 bases, with 15 bases left between them. CDR3 length: 15 amino acids. CDR3 in amino acids: CASSLNQETVYGYTF. In DNA, the CDR3 is TGTGCCAGCAGCTTAAATCAGGAAACGGTGTATGGCTACACCTTC.

This clone came up a few times. The CDR3 sequence is CASSEPGQGSTEAFF. For the CDR3, the DNA is TGTGCCAGCAGTGAGCCGGGACAGGGGTCCACTGAAGCTTTCTTT. The chain joins TRBV6-1 to TRBJ1-1; 10 nucleotides align to TRBD1. The CDR3 sequence is 15 residues long. Per the germline V gene, CDR1 is MNHNS and CDR2 is SASEGT. V was pared by 3 bases and J by 4 bases, with 5 bases of the junction left unmatched.

This rearrangement joins TRBV5-1 to TRBJ2-1, with TRBD1 identical over 9 bases. Germline V gene sequence: CDR1 SGHRS, CDR2 YFSETQ. This CDR3 is built from 14 residues. J lost 9 bases, V lost 3 bases, and 7 bases had no gene match. The CDR3 loop reads CASSYMDRGVEQFF. The CDR3 region has the DNA TGCGCCAGCAGCTACATGGACAGGGGTGTTGAGCAGTTCTTC. The variable domain in full, with the rest retrieved from reference TRBV5-1 and TRBJ2-1, is KAGVTQTPRYLIKTRGQQVTLSCSPISGHRSVSWYQQTPGQGLQFLFEYFSETQRNKGNFPGRFSGRQFSNSRSEMNVSTLELGDSALYLCASSYMDRGVEQFFGPGTRLTVL.

This chain joins TRBV7-9 and TRBJ2-1, with TRBD2 matching 12 bases. The CDR3 covers 15 residues. Per the germline V gene, CDR1 is SEHNR and CDR2 is FQNEAQ (reference sequence). With V trimmed by 1 base and J by 7 bases, 2 bases remained unmatched. This CDR3 reads CASSLVGTSGNEQFF. DNA of the CDR3: TGTGCCAGCAGCTTAGTTGGGACTAGCGGGAATGAGCAGTTCTTC.

V gene TRBV9 combines with J gene TRBJ2-5, with TRBD2 matching 7 bases. The germline CDR1 and CDR2 sequences are SGDLS and YYNGEE. The CDR3 runs to 15 residues. V shed 0 bases and J 5 bases; nucleotides not matched to a gene: 7. CDR3 in amino acids: CASSVAGEGRETQYF. The DNA of the CDR3 is TGTGCCAGCAGCGTAGCCGGGGAGGGACGGGAGACCCAGTACTTC.

This chain links TRBV9 with TRBJ2-1; TRBD1 matches at 8 bases. The V and J ends lost 2 bases and 8 bases, in that order; junction bases with no gene match: 3. This CDR3 has 13 residues. Germline values: CDR1 SGDLS, CDR2 YYNGEE. Here the CDR3 DNA reads TGTGCCAGCAGCGTTGGACAGGGTGATGAGCAGTTCTTC. It translates to CASSVGQGDEQFF.

V is TRBV7-9 and J is TRBJ2-5; TRBD1 aligns across 7 bases. The CDR3 sequence is 14 residues long. Germline CDR1 SEHNR, CDR2 FQNEAQ (reference sequence). The junction had 8 bases not matched to a gene; V was cut back by 5 bases and J by 5 bases. CDR3 DNA sequence: TGTGCCAGCAGCACAACACAGGGGCCGGAGACCCAGTACTTC. Its protein product is CASSTTQGPETQYF.

This clone was recorded a few times. J is TRBJ1-4 and V is TRBV6-5; 9 positions match TRBD1. CDR1 and CDR2 (germline): MNHEY, SVGAGI. The V segment lost 6 bases and the J segment 7 bases; nucleotides outside the gene matches: 6. The CDR3 loop spans 14 amino acids. The CDR3 region has the DNA TGTGCCAGCAGCTCTACAGGGGGCAGTGAAAAACTGTTTTTT. Translating it yields CASSSTGGSEKLFF.

This clone was counted a single time. The chain is built from TRBV14 and TRBJ2-7; 9 bases agree with TRBD1. CDR1 SGHDN and CDR2 FVKESK come from the germline V gene. The CDR3 sequence is 17 residues long. After removal of 3 bases from V and 1 base from J, the junction contained 10 bases not matched to a gene. The CDR3 reads CASSQGGRGTGSYEQYF. CDR3 coding DNA: TGTGCCAGCAGCCAGGGAGGCCGAGGGACAGGGTCCTACGAGCAGTACTTC. The full variable domain, rest sourced from reference TRBV14 and TRBJ2-7, is EAGVTQFPSHSVIEKGQTVTLRCDPISGHDNLYWYRRVMGKEIKFLLHFVKESKQDESGMPNNRFLAERTGGTYSTLKVQPAELEDSGVYFCASSQGGRGTGSYEQYFGPGTRLTVT.

The chain recombines TRBV7-6 with TRBJ1-6; D possibly corresponds to TRBD1 (6 bases). Germline V gene data show CDR1 as SGHVS and CDR2 as FNYEAQ. This CDR3 has 15 residues. V was cut by 5 bases and J by 10 bases, with 18 bases left in between. The CDR3 loop is CASSLLTAGVSPLHF. CDR3 nucleotide sequence: TGTGCCAGCAGCCTCTTGACGGCAGGGGTCTCACCCCTCCACTTT.

Only one count was recorded for this clone. This rearrangement joins TRBV6-5 to TRBJ2-5; D gene ambiguous. Germline CDR1 is MNHEY and CDR2 is SVGAGI. Trimming pared 5 bases from V and 5 bases from J, leaving 15 bases between. The CDR3 contains 14 residues. CDR3 sequence reads: CASSQLNPRETQYF. The CDR3 region has the DNA TGTGCCAGCAGTCAACTAAACCCCCGTGAGACCCAGTACTTC.

The rearrangement links TRBV4-1 to TRBJ2-5, with 7 positions matching TRBD1. Losses at the gene ends were 3 bases for V and 3 bases for J; bases not matched to a gene: 7. This CDR3 contains 15 residues. Germline V gene data show CDR1 as MGHRA and CDR2 as YSYEKL. The CDR3 DNA sequence: TGCGCCAGCAGCCAGGTTAGAGGGGGCGAAGAGACCCAGTACTTC. As protein: CASSQVRGGEETQYF.

J is TRBJ2-1 and V is TRBV25-1, with D perhaps TRBD2 (5 bases). Trimming pared 4 bases from V and 8 bases from J, leaving 18 bases between. CDR1 is MGHDK, CDR2 SYGVNS, per germline. This CDR3 comprises 15 residues. The CDR3 region has the DNA TGTGCCAGCAGTGTGTGGGCCGGGGAAATTGATGAGCAGTTCTTC. It yields the protein CASSVWAGEIDEQFF. The variable domain in full, with the rest retrieved from reference TRBV25-1 and TRBJ2-1, is EADIYQTPRYLVIGTGKKITLECSQTMGHDKMYWYQQDPGMELHLIHYSYGVNSTEKGDLSSESTVSRIRTEHFPLTLESARPSHTSQYLCASSVWAGEIDEQFFGPGTRLTVL.

This chain connects TRBV25-1 to TRBJ2-1; TRBD2 matches 7 bases. CDR1 and CDR2 from the germline V gene are MGHDK and SYGVNS. The CDR3 length is 13 residues. Unmatched junction bases numbered 6, after V lost 8 bases and J lost 5 bases. CDR3 nucleotides: TGTGCCAGCCGGGACTATTATAACAATGAGCAGTTCTTC. It is translated as CASRDYYNNEQFF.

The rearrangement links TRBV29-1 to TRBJ2-7; D not certain. V lost 4 bases and J 3 bases, leaving 7 bases between the germline ends. The CDR3 has 11 residues. Germline V gene data show CDR1 as SQVTM and CDR2 as ANQGSEA. The DNA of the CDR3 is TGCAGCGTTGCCGCTAACTACGAGCAGTACTTC. It encodes CSVAANYEQYF.

This clone showed up just a few times. The genes are TRBV5-5 and TRBJ1-6; 10 bases map to TRBD1. CDR1 and CDR2 (germline): SGHKS, YYEKEE (reference sequence). The V gene end was trimmed by 0 bases and the J gene end by 8 bases; junction bases not matched to a gene: 11. This CDR3 is 18 amino acids long. The CDR3 loop reads CASSLDVLGQGDHSPLHF. The CDR3 coding sequence is TGTGCCAGCAGCTTGGACGTCCTTGGACAGGGGGACCATTCACCCCTCCACTTT.

V gene TRBV25-1 combines with J gene TRBJ2-5; D gene unclear. V was trimmed by 0 bases and J by 1 base, leaving 6 bases between them. Germline CDR1 MGHDK, CDR2 SYGVNS. This CDR3 is 14 amino acids long. The CDR3 DNA sequence: TGTGCCAGCAGTGAATATCCGTTCCAAGAGACCCAGTACTTC. Residues: CASSEYPFQETQYF.

The chain employs TRBV30 and TRBJ1-2, with D possibly matching TRBD1 (6 bases). The CDR3 is 12 amino acids. Trimming removed 4 bases at V and 4 bases at J, with 10 bases between. The germline CDR1 and CDR2 sequences are GTSNPN and SVGIG (reference sequence). The CDR3 nucleotides read TGTGCCTGGACGGGGGGCCTCTATGGCTACACCTTC. It yields the protein CAWTGGLYGYTF.

The chain joins TRBV4-1 to TRBJ1-5; 7 nucleotides line up with TRBD1. CDR1 MGHRA and CDR2 YSYEKL come from the germline V gene. Trimming cost V 4 bases and J 2 bases; bases outside gene matches: 5. This CDR3 region has 15 residues. The DNA of the CDR3 is TGCGCCAGCAGCCGTAAAGACAGGGGCAATCAGCCCCAGCATTTT. Residues: CASSRKDRGNQPQHF.

J is TRBJ2-5 and V is TRBV28, with D unresolved. CDR3 length: 13 amino acids. Germline CDR1 and CDR2: MDHEN and SYDVKM. Trimming pared 4 bases from V and 4 bases from J, leaving 10 bases between. The CDR3 bases are TGTGCCAGCAGTTCTTTGCTAGGAGAGACCCAGTACTTC. It encodes CASSSLLGETQYF.

This clone was observed a handful of times. The chain combines TRBV4-1 with TRBJ2-1; 8 nucleotides agree with TRBD2. This CDR3 contains 13 residues. Germline V gene data show CDR1 as MGHRA and CDR2 as YSYEKL. With V trimmed by 8 bases and J by 6 bases, 6 bases remained unmatched. The CDR3 sequence is CASRLAGSNEQFF. The CDR3 DNA reads as TGCGCCAGCCGGCTAGCGGGCAGCAATGAGCAGTTCTTC.